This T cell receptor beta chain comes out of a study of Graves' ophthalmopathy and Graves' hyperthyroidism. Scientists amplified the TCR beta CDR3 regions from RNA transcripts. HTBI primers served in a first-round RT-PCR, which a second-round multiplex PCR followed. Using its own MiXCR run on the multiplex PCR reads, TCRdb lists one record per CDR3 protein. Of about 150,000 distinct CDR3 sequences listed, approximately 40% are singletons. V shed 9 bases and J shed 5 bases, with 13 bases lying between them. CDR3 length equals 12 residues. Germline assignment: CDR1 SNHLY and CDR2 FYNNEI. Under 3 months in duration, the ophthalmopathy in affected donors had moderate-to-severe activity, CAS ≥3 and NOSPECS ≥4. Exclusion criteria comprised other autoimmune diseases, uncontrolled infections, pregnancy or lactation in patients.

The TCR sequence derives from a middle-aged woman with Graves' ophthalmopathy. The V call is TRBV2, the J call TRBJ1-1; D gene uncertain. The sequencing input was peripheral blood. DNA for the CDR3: TGTGCCAGAGACGGGGAGAAAACTGAAGCTTTCTTT. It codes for CARDGEKTEAFF.